This T cell receptor beta chain was found in a study of Ad26.COV2.S vaccination and SARS-CoV-2 variants. Whole-study context: Of the COV1001 trial arms, the Ad26.COV2.S arm included the donor. Findings of the study overall: Once vaccination had occurred, spike-specific CD8+ and CD4+ T cell responses reportedly showed substantial breadth. Similar non-spike TCR breadth was observed in recipients of vaccine and of placebo.

Profiled with immunoSEQ multiplex PCR; TCRdb holds only in-frame clones, not every one. The repertoire has hundreds of thousands of clones, more than 70% of them found once; the top ten carry nearly 1.5%. In regard to this clone: The target antigen is unknown.

Germline V gene data show CDR1 as SGHTA and CDR2 as FQGNSA. This CDR3 has 15 amino acids. Trimming cost V 1 base and J 8 bases; bases outside gene matches: 6. Documented treatment: 19 received Ad26.COV2.S at low or high dose, single or two shots; several received placebo; per-sample allocation not given. Repertoires come from day 63 after the first vaccine or placebo injection. An Ad26 vector that expressed Wuhan-strain SARS-CoV-2 spike constituted the vaccine. The receptor was isolated from a person between 18 and 65 years old who received the Ad26.COV2.S COVID-19 vaccine or a placebo. The sample consisted of peripheral blood, taken in a trial of Ad26.COV2.S vaccine versus placebo. The rearrangement joins TRBV7-2 to TRBJ1-4; 8 nucleotides agree with TRBD1. CDR3 in amino acids: CASSLGRTGGEKLFF. Written as DNA, the CDR3 is TGTGCCAGCAGCTTAGGGCGCACAGGGGGGGAAAAACTGTTTTTT.